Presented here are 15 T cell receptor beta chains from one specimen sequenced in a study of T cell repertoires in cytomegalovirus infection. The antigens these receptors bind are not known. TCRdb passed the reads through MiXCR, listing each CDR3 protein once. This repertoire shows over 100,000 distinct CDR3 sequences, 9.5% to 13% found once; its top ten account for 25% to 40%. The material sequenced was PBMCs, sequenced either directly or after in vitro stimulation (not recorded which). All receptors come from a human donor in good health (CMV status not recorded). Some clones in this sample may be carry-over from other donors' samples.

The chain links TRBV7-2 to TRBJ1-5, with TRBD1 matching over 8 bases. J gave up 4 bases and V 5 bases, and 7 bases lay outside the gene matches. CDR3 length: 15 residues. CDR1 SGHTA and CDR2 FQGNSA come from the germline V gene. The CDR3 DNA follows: TGTGCCAGCAGCCGACAGGGGTCCGAAAATCAGCCCCAGCATTTT. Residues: CASSRQGSENQPQHF.

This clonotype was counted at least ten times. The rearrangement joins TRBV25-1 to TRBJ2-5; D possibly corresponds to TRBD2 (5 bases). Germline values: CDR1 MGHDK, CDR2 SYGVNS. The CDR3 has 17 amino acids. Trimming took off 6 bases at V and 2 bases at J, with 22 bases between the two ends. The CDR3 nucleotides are TGTGCCAGCAGGGAGACGGTAGCTAGCATAGCGCAAGAGACCCAGTACTTC. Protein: CASRETVASIAQETQYF. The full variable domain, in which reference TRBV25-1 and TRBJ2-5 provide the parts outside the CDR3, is EADIYQTPRYLVIGTGKKITLECSQTMGHDKMYWYQQDPGMELHLIHYSYGVNSTEKGDLSSESTVSRIRTEHFPLTLESARPSHTSQYLCASRETVASIAQETQYFGPGTRLLVL.

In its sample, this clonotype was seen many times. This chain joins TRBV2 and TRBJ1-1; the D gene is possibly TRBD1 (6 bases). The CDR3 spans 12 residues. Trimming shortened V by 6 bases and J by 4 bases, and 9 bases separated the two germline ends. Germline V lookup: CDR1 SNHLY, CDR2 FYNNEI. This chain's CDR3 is CASRRGGTEAFF. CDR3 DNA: TGTGCCAGCAGAAGGGGGGGCACTGAAGCTTTCTTT.

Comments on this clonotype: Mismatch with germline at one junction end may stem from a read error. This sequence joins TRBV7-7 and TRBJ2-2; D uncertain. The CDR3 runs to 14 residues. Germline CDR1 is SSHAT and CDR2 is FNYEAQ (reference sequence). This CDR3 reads CASSLELSSGELFF. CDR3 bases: TGTGCTAGCAGCTTAGAGCTGTCGTCCGGGGAGCTGTTTTTT.

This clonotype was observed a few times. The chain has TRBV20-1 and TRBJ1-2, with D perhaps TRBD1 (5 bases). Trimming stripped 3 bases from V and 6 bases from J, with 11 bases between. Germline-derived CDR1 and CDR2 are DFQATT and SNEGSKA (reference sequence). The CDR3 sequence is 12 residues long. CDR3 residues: CSASIRENGYTF. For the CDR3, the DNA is TGCAGTGCTAGCATCAGGGAAAATGGCTACACCTTC.

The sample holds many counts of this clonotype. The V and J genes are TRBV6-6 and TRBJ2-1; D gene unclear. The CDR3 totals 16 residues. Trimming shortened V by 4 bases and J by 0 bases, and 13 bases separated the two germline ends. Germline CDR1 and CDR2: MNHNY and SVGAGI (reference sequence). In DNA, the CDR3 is TGTGCCAGCAGTTTTTCAGCGTTAAGCTCCTACAATGAGCAGTTCTTC. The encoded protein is CASSFSALSSYNEQFF.

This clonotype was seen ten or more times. The CDR3 region has the DNA TGTGCCACCAGCAGAGATACGGGGGCATATGGCTACACCTTC. Its translation: CATSRDTGAYGYTF. The genes are TRBV15 and TRBJ1-2; TRBD1 might be the D (6 bases). V was trimmed by 0 bases and J by 5 bases, leaving 10 bases between them. CDR1 and CDR2 from the germline V gene are LNHNV and YYDKDF (reference sequence). The CDR3 covers 14 residues.

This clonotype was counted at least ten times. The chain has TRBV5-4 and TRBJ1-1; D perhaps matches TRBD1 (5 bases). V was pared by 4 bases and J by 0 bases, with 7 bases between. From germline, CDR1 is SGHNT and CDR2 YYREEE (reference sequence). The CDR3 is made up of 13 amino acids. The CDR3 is CASSPGLNTEAFF. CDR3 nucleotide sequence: TGTGCCAGCAGCCCGGGACTGAACACTGAAGCTTTCTTT.

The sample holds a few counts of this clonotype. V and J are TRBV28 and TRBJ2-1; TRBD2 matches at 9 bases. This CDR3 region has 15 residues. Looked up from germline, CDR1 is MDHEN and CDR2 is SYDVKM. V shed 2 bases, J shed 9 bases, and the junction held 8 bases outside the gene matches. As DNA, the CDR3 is TGTGCCAGCAGTTTACGGGTGCGGCGGGAGGGTGAGCAGTTCTTC. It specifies CASSLRVRREGEQFF.

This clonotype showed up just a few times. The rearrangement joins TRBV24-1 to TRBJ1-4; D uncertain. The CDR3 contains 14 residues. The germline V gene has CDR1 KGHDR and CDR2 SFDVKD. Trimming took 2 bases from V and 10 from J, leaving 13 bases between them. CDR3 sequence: CATSDSLTAGKLFF. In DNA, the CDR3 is TGTGCCACCAGTGATTCTCTAACAGCAGGAAAACTGTTTTTT.

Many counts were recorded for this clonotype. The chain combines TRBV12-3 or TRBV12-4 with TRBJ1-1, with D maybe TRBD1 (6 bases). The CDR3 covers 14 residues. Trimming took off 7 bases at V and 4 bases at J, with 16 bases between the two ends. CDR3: CASTATGWSTEAFF. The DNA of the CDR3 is TGTGCCAGCACCGCAACAGGGTGGAGCACTGAAGCTTTCTTT.

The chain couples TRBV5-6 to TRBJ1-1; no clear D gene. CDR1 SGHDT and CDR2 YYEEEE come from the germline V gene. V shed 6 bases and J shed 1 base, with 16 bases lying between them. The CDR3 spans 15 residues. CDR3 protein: CASTRREGKNTEAFF. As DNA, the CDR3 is TGTGCCAGCACCAGACGGGAAGGGAAGAACACTGAAGCTTTCTTT.

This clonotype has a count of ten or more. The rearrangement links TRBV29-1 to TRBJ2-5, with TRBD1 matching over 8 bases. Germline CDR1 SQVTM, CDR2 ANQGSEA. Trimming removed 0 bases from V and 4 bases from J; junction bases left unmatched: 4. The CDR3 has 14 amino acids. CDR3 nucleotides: TGCAGCGTTGAAGATCGGACAGGGCGAGAGACCCAGTACTTC. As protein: CSVEDRTGRETQYF.

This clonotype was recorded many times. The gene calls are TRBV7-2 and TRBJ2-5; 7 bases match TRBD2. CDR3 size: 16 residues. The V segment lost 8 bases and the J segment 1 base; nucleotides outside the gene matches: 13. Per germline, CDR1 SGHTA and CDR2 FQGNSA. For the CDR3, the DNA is TGTGCCAGCGCAGCCGGGTGGGGGAGGGCCCAAGAGACCCAGTACTTC. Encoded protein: CASAAGWGRAQETQYF.

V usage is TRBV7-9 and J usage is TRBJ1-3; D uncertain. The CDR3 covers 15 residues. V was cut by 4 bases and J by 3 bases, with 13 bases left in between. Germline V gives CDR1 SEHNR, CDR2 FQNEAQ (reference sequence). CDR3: CASSSILSYGNTIYF. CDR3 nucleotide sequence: TGTGCCAGCAGCTCGATTTTATCCTATGGAAACACCATATATTTT. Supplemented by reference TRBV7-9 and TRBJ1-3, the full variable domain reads DTGVSQNPRHKITKRGQNVTFRCDPISEHNRLYWYRQTLGQGPEFLTYFQNEAQLEKSRLLSDRFSAERPKGSFSTLEIQRTEQGDSAMYLCASSSILSYGNTIYFGEGSWLTVV.